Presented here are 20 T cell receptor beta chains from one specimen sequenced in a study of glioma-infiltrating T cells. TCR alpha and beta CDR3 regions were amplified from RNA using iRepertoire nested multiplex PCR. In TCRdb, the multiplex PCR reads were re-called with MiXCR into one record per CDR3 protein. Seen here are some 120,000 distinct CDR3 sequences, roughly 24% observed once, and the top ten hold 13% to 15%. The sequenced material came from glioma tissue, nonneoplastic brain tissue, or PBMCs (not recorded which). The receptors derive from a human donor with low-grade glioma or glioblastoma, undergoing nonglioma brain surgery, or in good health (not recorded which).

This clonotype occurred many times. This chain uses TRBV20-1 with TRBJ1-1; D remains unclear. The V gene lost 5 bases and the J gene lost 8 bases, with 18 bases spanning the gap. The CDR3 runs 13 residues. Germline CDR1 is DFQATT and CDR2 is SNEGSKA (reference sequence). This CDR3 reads CSALLSGMMEAFF. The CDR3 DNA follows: TGCAGTGCTCTACTCTCCGGCATGATGGAAGCTTTCTTT.

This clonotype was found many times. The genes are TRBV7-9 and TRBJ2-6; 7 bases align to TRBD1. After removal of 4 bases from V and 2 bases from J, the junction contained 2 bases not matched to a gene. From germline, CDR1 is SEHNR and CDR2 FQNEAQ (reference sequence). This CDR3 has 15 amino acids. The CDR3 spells CASSYTGAGANVLTF. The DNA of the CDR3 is TGTGCCAGCAGCTACACAGGGGCTGGGGCCAACGTCCTGACTTTC.

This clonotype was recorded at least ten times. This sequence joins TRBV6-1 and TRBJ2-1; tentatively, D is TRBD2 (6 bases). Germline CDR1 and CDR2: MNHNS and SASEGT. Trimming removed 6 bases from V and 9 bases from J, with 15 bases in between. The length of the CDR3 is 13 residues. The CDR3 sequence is CASSRGLGREQFF. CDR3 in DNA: TGTGCCAGCAGCCGGGGACTCGGACGTGAGCAGTTCTTC.

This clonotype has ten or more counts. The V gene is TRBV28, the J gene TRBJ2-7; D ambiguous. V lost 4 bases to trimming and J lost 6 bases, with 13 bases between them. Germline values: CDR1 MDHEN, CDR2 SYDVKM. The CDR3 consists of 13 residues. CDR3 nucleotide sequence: TGTGCCAGCAGTTCCCCGCAGAATCGCGAGCAGTACTTC. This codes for CASSSPQNREQYF.

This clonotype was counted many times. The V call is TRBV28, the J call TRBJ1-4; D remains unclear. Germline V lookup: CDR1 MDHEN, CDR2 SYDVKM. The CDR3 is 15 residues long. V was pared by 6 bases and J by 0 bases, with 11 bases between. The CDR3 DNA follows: TGTGCCAGCAGACTTACCTTTGCAACTAATGAAAAACTGTTTTTT. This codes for CASRLTFATNEKLFF.

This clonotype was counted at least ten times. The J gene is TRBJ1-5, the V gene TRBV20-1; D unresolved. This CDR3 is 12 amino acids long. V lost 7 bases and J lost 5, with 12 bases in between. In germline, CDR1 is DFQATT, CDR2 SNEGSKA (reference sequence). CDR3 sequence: CSESACHQPQHF. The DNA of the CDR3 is TGCAGTGAATCTGCCTGCCATCAGCCCCAGCATTTT.

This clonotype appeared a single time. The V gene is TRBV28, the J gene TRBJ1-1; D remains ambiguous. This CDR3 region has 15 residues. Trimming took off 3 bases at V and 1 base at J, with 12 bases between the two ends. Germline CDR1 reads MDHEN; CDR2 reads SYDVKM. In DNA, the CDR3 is TGTGCCAGCAGTTTGCTCCCCTATCCGAACACTGAAGCTTTCTTT. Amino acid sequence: CASSLLPYPNTEAFF.

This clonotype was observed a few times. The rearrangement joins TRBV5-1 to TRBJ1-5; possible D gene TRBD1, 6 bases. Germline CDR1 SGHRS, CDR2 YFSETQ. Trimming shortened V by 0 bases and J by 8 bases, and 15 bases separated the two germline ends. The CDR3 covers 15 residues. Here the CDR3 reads CASSLGGTTSEPQHF. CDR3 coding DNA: TGCGCCAGCAGCTTGGGCGGGACAACGTCCGAGCCCCAGCATTTT.

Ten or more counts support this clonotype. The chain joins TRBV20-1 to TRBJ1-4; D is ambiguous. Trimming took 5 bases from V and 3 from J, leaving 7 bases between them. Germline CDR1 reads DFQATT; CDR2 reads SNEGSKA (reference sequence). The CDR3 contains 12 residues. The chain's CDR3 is CSALSANEKLFF. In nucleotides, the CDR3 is TGCAGTGCTCTCTCAGCTAATGAAAAACTGTTTTTT.

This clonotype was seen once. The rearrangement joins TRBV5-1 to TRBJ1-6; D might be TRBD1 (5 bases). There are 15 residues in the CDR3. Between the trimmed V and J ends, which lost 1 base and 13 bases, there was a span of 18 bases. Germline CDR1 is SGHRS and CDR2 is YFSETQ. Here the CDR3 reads CASSLNTGDIRPLHF. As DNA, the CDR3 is TGCGCCAGCAGCTTGAATACAGGAGATATTCGGCCCCTCCACTTT.

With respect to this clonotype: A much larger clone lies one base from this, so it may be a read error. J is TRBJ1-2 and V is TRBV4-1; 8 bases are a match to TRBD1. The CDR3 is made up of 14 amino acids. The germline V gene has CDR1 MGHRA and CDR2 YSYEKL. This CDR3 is CAGSQEHRGDGYTF. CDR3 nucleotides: TGCGCCGGCAGCCAAGAACACAGGGGGGATGGCTACACCTTC.

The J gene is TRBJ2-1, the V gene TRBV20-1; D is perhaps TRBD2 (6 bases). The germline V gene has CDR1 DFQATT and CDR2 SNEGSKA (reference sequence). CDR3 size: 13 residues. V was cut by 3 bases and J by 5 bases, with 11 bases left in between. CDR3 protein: CSARPSENNEQFF. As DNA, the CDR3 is TGCAGTGCTAGGCCTAGCGAAAACAATGAGCAGTTCTTC.

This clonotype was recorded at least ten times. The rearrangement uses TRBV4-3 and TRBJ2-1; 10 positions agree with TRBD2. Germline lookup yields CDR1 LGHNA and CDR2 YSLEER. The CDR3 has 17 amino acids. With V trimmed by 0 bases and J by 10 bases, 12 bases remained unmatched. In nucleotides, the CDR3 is TGCGCCAGCAGCCAAGAGCCTGAACTAGCGGGAATTAAGGAGCAGTTCTTC. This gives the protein CASSQEPELAGIKEQFF.

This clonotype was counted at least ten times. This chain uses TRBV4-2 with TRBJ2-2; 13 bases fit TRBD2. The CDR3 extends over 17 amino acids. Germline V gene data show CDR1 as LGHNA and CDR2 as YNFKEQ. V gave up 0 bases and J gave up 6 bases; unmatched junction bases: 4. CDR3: CASSQELAGGPAGELFF. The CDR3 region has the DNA TGTGCCAGCAGCCAAGAACTAGCGGGAGGGCCGGCCGGGGAGCTGTTTTTT.

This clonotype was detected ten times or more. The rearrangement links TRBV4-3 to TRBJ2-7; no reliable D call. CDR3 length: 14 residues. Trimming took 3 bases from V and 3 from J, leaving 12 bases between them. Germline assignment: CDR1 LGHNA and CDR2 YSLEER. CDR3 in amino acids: CASSQGTANYEQYF. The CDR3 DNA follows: TGCGCCAGCAGCCAGGGAACAGCTAACTACGAGCAGTACTTC.

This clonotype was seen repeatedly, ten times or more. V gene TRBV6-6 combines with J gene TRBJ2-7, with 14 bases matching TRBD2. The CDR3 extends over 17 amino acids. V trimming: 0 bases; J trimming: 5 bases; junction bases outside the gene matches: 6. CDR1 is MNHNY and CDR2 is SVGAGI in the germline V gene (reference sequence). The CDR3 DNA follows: TGTGCCAGCAGTTACTCTGGGACTAGCGGGAGTTTGAACGAGCAGTACTTC. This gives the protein CASSYSGTSGSLNEQYF.

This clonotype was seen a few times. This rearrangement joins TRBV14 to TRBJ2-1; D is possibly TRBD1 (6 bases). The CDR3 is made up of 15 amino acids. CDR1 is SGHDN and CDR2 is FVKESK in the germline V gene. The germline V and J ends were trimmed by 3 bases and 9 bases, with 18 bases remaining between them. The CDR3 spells CASSHVRQVNGEQFF. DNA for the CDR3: TGTGCCAGCAGCCACGTTCGACAGGTCAACGGTGAGCAGTTCTTC.

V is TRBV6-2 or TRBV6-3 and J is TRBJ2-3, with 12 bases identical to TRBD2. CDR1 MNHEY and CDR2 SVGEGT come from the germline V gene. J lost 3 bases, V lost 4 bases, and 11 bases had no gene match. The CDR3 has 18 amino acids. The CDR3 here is CASSFVTSGSWGTDTQYF. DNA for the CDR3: TGTGCCAGCAGTTTCGTGACTAGCGGGAGTTGGGGAACAGATACGCAGTATTTT.

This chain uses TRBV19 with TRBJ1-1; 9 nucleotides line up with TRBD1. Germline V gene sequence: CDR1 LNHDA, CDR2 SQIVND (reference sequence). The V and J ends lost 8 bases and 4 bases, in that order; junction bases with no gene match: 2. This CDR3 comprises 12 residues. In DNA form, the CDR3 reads TGTGCCAGTGGGACAGGGCCCACTGAAGCTTTCTTT. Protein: CASGTGPTEAFF.

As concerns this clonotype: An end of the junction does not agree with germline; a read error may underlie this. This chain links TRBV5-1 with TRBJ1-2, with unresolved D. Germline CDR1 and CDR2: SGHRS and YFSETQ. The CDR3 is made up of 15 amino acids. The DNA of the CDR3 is TGCGCCCGCCGCTTGGCGGCGGGCCCGGGCCTTGGCTCCCCCTTC. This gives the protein CARRLAAGPGLGSPF.